This T cell receptor (beta chain) was captured by sequencing in a study of blood T cell repertoires in COVID-19. Looking at the study overall: Donors in the United States, Italy and Spain gave samples during acute or convalescent COVID-19. The analysed material was cDNA or gDNA that came from T cells, B-cell-depleted T cells, or PBMCs.

In the authors' methods: The assay estimated nucleated cells by amplifying reference gene primers. Sequenced by immunoSEQ multiplex PCR; TCRdb stores in-frame clones only, minus some. D and trimming were read from the DNA, whereas the V and J calls and clone size are those reported in that table. The table shows just under 30,000 clones, with roughly nine tenths occurring only once. Per the germline V gene, CDR1 is WNHNN and CDR2 is SYGVQD (reference sequence). V lost 1 base and J 1 base, leaving 10 bases between the germline ends. The CDR3 sequence is 15 residues long. The rearrangement joins TRBV10-1 to TRBJ1-1; TRBD1 is a possible D gene (6 bases). This TCR derives from a man older than 75 with acute or convalescent COVID-19. The sample taken for sequencing was peripheral blood. CDR3 in amino acids: CASSELQGKNTEAFF. The CDR3, as DNA: TGCGCCAGCAGTGAGTTACAGGGTAAGAACACTGAAGCTTTCTTT.